This TCR beta chain appears in the sequencing data of a study of blood T cell repertoires in COVID-19. Study information: Samples taken during acute and convalescent COVID-19 were collected in the United States, Italy and Spain. Sources were T cells, B-cell-depleted T cells, or PBMCs; the material itself was cDNA or gDNA.

The CDR3 loop spans 13 amino acids. CDR1 MNHEY and CDR2 SMNVEV come from the germline V gene (reference sequence). V lost 6 bases and J 7 bases, leaving 12 bases between the germline ends. Original processing notes: How many nucleated cells were present was estimated from reference gene primer amplification. Repertoires were generated with immunoSEQ multiplex PCR, while TCRdb's copy carries only in-frame clones and drops some. V, J and clone size reflect that table, while D and trimming were determined from the DNA. The sample consists of over 60,000 clones, around nine tenths of them appearing once.

Specimen: peripheral blood. The source is a woman of 80 years or more with active or convalescent COVID-19. This rearrangement joins TRBV27 to TRBJ2-2; D is undetermined. Written as DNA, the CDR3 is TGTGCCAGCAGGGTTAGAGGCGGCGGGGAGCTGTTTTTT. Its translation: CASRVRGGGELFF.